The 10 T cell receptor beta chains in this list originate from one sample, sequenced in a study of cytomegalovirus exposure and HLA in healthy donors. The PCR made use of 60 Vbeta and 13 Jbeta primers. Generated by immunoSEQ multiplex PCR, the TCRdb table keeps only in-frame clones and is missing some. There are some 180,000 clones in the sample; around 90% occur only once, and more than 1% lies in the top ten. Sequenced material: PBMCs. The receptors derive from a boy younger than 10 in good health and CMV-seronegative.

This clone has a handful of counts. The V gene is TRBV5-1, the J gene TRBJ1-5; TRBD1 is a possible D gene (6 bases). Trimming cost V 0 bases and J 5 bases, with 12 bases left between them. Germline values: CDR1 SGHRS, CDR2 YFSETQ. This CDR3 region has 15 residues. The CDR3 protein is CASSLDGGAYQPQHF. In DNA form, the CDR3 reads TGCGCCAGCAGCTTGGATGGGGGCGCGTATCAGCCCCAGCATTTT.

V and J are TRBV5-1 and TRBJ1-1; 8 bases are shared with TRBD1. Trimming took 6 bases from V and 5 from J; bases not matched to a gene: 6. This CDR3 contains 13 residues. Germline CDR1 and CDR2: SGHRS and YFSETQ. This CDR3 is CASTQGAGTEAFF. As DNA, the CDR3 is TGCGCCAGCACCCAGGGGGCTGGAACTGAAGCTTTCTTT.

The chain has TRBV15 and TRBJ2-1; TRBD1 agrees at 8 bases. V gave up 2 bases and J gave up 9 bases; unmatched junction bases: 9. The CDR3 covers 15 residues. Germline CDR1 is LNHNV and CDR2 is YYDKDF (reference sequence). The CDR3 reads CATSRPGQAPAEQFF. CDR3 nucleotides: TGTGCCACCAGCAGACCGGGACAGGCCCCCGCTGAGCAGTTCTTC.

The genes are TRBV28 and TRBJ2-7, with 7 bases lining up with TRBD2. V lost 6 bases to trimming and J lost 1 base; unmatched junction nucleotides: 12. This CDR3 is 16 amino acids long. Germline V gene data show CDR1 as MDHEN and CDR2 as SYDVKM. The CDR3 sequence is CASSPPPGLPSYEQYF. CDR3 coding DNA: TGTGCCAGCAGCCCCCCTCCGGGACTACCTTCCTACGAGCAGTACTTC.

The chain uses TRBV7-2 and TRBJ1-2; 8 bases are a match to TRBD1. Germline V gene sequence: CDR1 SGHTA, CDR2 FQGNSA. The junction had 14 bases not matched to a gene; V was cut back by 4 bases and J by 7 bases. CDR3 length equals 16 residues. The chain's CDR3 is CASSSPPRTGMSGYTF. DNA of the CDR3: TGTGCCAGCAGCTCCCCCCCTCGGACAGGGATGAGTGGCTACACCTTC. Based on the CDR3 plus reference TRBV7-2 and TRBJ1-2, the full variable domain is GAGVSQSPSNKVTEKGKDVELRCDPISGHTALYWYRQSLGQGLEFLIYFQGNSAPDKSGLPSDRFSAERTGGSVSTLTIQRTQQEDSAVYLCASSSPPRTGMSGYTFGSGTRLTVV.

The CDR3 spells CASSLLNREHNQPQHF. The CDR3 DNA reads as TGTGCCAGCAGCTTACTTAACCGGGAACACAATCAGCCCCAGCATTTT. The chain links TRBV7-6 to TRBJ1-5, with D uncertain. V was pared by 2 bases and J by 3 bases, with 14 bases between. This CDR3 is 16 amino acids long. Germline V gives CDR1 SGHVS, CDR2 FNYEAQ.

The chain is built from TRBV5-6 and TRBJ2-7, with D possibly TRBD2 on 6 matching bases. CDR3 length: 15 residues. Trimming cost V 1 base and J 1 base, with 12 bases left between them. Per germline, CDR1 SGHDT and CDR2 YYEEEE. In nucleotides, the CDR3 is TGTGCCAGCAGCTTGAGGGGACTGCCTTCCTACGAGCAGTACTTC. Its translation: CASSLRGLPSYEQYF.

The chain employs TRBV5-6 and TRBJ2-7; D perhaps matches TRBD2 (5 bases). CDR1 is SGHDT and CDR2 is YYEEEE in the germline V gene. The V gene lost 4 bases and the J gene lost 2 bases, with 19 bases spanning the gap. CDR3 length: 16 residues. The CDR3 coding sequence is TGTGCCAGCAGCCCTTGGGCCGGACTGGATACCTACGAGCAGTACTTC. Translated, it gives CASSPWAGLDTYEQYF.

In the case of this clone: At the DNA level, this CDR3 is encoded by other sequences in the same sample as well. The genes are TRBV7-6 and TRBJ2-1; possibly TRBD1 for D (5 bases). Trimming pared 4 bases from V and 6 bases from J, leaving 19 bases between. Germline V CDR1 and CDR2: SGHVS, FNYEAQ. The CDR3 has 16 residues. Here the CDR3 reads CASSSRLKRQPNEQFF. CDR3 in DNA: TGTGCCAGCAGCTCCCGCCTGAAACGACAGCCCAATGAGCAGTTCTTC.

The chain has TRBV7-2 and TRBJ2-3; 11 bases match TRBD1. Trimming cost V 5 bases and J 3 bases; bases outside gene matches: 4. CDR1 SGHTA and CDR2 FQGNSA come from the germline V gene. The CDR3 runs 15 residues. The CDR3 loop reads CASSRDRGNTDTQYF. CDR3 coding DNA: TGTGCCAGCAGCCGGGACAGGGGGAATACAGATACGCAGTATTTT.